This TCR beta chain was recorded in a study of T-cell reconstitution after alpha-beta-depleted transplantation in children. Study outcomes and limitations: It was reported that alpha-beta T cells came from several hundred expanded graft clones (about two months after transplant). In some patients, recipient T cells and intrathymic progenitors surviving conditioning explained high day-60 diversity. A year post-transplant, T-cell counts and diversity derived mostly from newly produced T cells.

The CDR3 length is 13 residues. CDR1 SGHNT and CDR2 YYREEE come from the germline V gene (reference sequence). The V gene lost 1 base and the J gene lost 11 bases, with 15 bases spanning the gap. Unique molecular identifiers were incorporated when the TCRbeta library was constructed. Each CDR3 protein is one row after TCRdb ran MiXCR on the PCR reads. Among fewer than 700,000 distinct CDR3 sequences listed, over 10% were seen once. There are many counts of this clonotype. Its antigen is currently unknown. The chain uses TRBV5-4 and TRBJ1-1, with D unresolved. The TCR sequence derives from a male patient aged 5 to 17 who had a stem cell transplant for acute myeloid leukemia, so the T cells may come from the graft donor. Sample: PBMCs, mostly from graft donor cells, taken 360 days after TCRalphabeta/CD19-depleted stem cell transplant. The CDR3: CASSLWGLMEAFF. In DNA form, the CDR3 reads TGTGCCAGCAGCTTGTGGGGTCTTATGGAGGCTTTCTTT.